What follows are 23 T cell receptor beta chains derived from one specimen sequenced in a study of blood T cells in healthy people across ages. A second PCR of 7 to 11 cycles used a sample-barcoded 5' primer and a J-beta primer mix. A single record per CDR3 protein comes from TCRdb applying MiXCR to the 5' RACE reads. Of more than 900,000 distinct CDR3 sequences in the sample, around 25% were seen once. A further study also used this sample, focusing on T cells of mothers and their children.

Input material: blood. The receptors come from a girl aged 2 to 9 in good health.

V usage is TRBV29-1 and J usage is TRBJ2-5; D is unclear. The J call may be mistaken, given a closer DNA end match to TRBJ2-1. CDR3 length: 10 amino acids. The germline CDR1 and CDR2 sequences are SQVTM and ANQGSEA. CDR3: CSILQYEQFF. The DNA of the CDR3 is TGCAGCATTCTCCAGTATGAGCAGTTCTTC.

This clonotype showed up just a few times. V usage is TRBV15 and J usage is TRBJ2-5; 9 positions match TRBD2. The CDR3 totals 15 residues. The trim removed 1 base at V and 5 bases at J, leaving 5 bases unmatched. Germline CDR1 reads LNHNV; CDR2 reads YYDKDF (reference sequence). CDR3: CATSRGVAGDETQYF. Here the CDR3 DNA reads TGTGCCACCAGCAGAGGAGTAGCGGGGGACGAGACCCAGTACTTC. The full variable domain, its missing parts supplied by reference TRBV15 and TRBJ2-5, is DAMVIQNPRYQVTQFGKPVTLSCSQTLNHNVMYWYQQKSSQAPKLLFHYYDKDFNNEADTPDNFQSRRPNTSFCFLDIRSPGLGDTAMYLCATSRGVAGDETQYFGPGTRLLVL.

A few counts support this clonotype. The genes are TRBV5-1 and TRBJ2-1, with a possible D match to TRBD2 (5 bases). The V and J ends lost 0 bases and 9 bases respectively, with 16 bases between them. The V gene's germline CDR1 is SGHRS and CDR2 YFSETQ. CDR3 size: 15 residues. This CDR3 reads CASSLGASRPGEQFF. The CDR3, as DNA: TGCGCCAGCAGCTTGGGGGCTAGCCGCCCAGGTGAGCAGTTCTTC.

The chain recombines TRBV6-6 with TRBJ1-5; possibly TRBD1 for D (6 bases). Germline CDR1 reads MNHNY; CDR2 reads SVGAGI (reference sequence). The CDR3 has 13 amino acids. Deletions cut 7 bases from V and 8 bases from J, with 15 bases between. The CDR3 region is CASTLGGGEPQHF. The CDR3 DNA is TGTGCCAGCACCCTGGGGGGCGGGGAGCCCCAGCATTTT.

The chain combines TRBV6-5 with TRBJ1-2; 7 bases fit TRBD1. CDR3 size: 18 residues. The V segment lost 0 bases and the J segment 4 bases; nucleotides outside the gene matches: 14. Germline assignment: CDR1 MNHEY and CDR2 SVGAGI. For the CDR3, the DNA is TGTGCCAGCAGTTACTCCGGAAGGACAGGTCTCGGGGTCTATGGCTACACCTTC. Translating gives CASSYSGRTGLGVYGYTF.

This clonotype was observed a few times. The chain couples TRBV7-8 to TRBJ2-5; 10 bases are a match to TRBD2. V lost 4 bases and J lost 5; bases outside the gene matches: 16. The CDR3 contains 18 residues. CDR1 and CDR2 from the germline V gene are SGHVS and FQNEAQ. The CDR3 sequence is CASSSQWTSGKMGETQYF. The DNA for the CDR3 is TGTGCCAGCAGCTCCCAGTGGACTAGCGGAAAAATGGGGGAGACCCAGTACTTC.

The rearrangement uses TRBV29-1 and TRBJ2-7; tentative D call: TRBD1 (5 bases). Germline V lookup: CDR1 SQVTM, CDR2 ANQGSEA. The CDR3 spans 14 residues. Trimming removed 6 bases at V and 0 bases at J, with 15 bases between. CDR3 nucleotides: TGCAGCGTATTGCCCAGGGCCCGCTCCTACGAGCAGTACTTC. Protein product: CSVLPRARSYEQYF.

This clonotype was detected only a few times. The chain uses TRBV28 and TRBJ2-5; 9 bases map to TRBD1. CDR3 length equals 15 residues. V lost 3 bases and J lost 5; bases outside the gene matches: 7. CDR1 and CDR2 from the germline V gene are MDHEN and SYDVKM. CDR3 DNA: TGTGCCAGCAGTTTGGAGACAGGGGGGGACGAGACCCAGTACTTC. Amino acids: CASSLETGGDETQYF.

This clonotype showed up just a few times. V is TRBV5-1 and J is TRBJ2-5; TRBD2 is a possible D gene (6 bases). The V end lost 0 bases, the J end lost 5 bases, and 11 bases lay between the germline ends. Per the germline V gene, CDR1 is SGHRS and CDR2 is YFSETQ. The CDR3 loop spans 14 amino acids. As DNA, the CDR3 is TGCGCCAGCAGCTTGGCCCGGGGGATGGAGACCCAGTACTTC. Residues: CASSLARGMETQYF.

This clonotype was seen a few times. The chain links TRBV15 to TRBJ2-4; D is undetermined. CDR3 length equals 15 residues. Trimming shortened V by 9 bases and J by 4 bases, and 19 bases separated the two germline ends. Germline assignment: CDR1 LNHNV and CDR2 YYDKDF (reference sequence). The CDR3 bases are TGTGCCACTCTAACCGGCGGTCTTTCAAAAAACATTCAGTACTTC. It encodes CATLTGGLSKNIQYF.

In this sample, this clonotype turned up a few times. The chain combines TRBV2 with TRBJ2-3, with 8 bases lining up with TRBD2. Trimming cost V 8 bases and J 3 bases; bases outside gene matches: 10. The CDR3 covers 15 residues. CDR1 SNHLY and CDR2 FYNNEI come from the germline V gene. DNA for the CDR3: TGTGCCAGCCGTTGGAGCGGGAGAAATACAGATACGCAGTATTTT. It encodes CASRWSGRNTDTQYF.

The genes are TRBV6-2 or TRBV6-3 and TRBJ1-5; tentatively, D is TRBD1 (6 bases). There are 12 residues in the CDR3. V dropped 10 bases and J dropped 2 bases, with 9 bases sitting between them. Germline assignment: CDR1 MNHEY and CDR2 SVGEGT. The CDR3 loop is CANRQGNQPQHF. The DNA for the CDR3 is TGTGCCAACAGACAGGGCAATCAGCCCCAGCATTTT.

CDR3 residues: CAITSGGTYEQYF. The CDR3 DNA sequence: TGTGCCATTACTAGCGGGGGGACCTACGAGCAGTACTTC. This chain connects TRBV7-9 to TRBJ2-7; 12 nucleotides agree with TRBD2. This CDR3 has 13 amino acids. Trimming took 10 bases from V and 2 from J; bases not matched to a gene: 3. Germline V gene sequence: CDR1 SEHNR, CDR2 FQNEAQ (reference sequence).

The chain links TRBV29-1 to TRBJ2-1, with TRBD2 matching 8 bases. J lost 5 bases, V lost 0 bases, and 6 bases had no gene match. The CDR3 totals 15 residues. Germline V gives CDR1 SQVTM, CDR2 ANQGSEA. The CDR3 nucleotides are TGCAGCGTTGAAGATCGGGAGGGCTATAACAATGAGCAGTTCTTC. Amino acid sequence: CSVEDREGYNNEQFF.

This clonotype has ten or more counts. The V and J genes are TRBV7-9 and TRBJ2-7; 11 bases fit TRBD2. Trimming at V came to 5 bases and at J to 3 bases, leaving 6 bases not matched to a gene. The V gene's germline CDR1 is SEHNR and CDR2 FQNEAQ (reference sequence). The CDR3 is made up of 15 amino acids. CDR3 sequence (DNA): TGTGCCAGCAGCCGAGGACTAGCGGGCAACTACGAGCAGTACTTC. Residues: CASSRGLAGNYEQYF.

A note on this clonotype: The CDR3 carries no conserved terminal phenylalanine or tryptophan, so it likely arises from a read error. The rearrangement links TRBV3-1 to TRBJ2-5; 8 bases match TRBD1. Losses at the gene ends were 0 bases for V and 3 bases for J; bases not matched to a gene: 6. CDR3 length: 16 amino acids. Germline V CDR1 and CDR2: LGHDT, YNNKEL (reference sequence). The chain's CDR3 is CASSQDGTGPKETQYL. CDR3 bases: TGTGCCAGCAGCCAAGATGGGACAGGTCCCAAAGAGACCCAGTACCTC.

This chain connects TRBV3-1 to TRBJ2-5; D perhaps matches TRBD1 (6 bases). CDR1 and CDR2 (germline): LGHDT, YNNKEL (reference sequence). V lost 1 base to trimming and J lost 4 bases, with 13 bases between them. The CDR3 has 15 residues. CDR3 nucleotides: TGTGCCAGCAGCCAAGGGGGGCGCTCGATAGAGACCCAGTACTTC. Protein sequence: CASSQGGRSIETQYF.

Here the CDR3 reads CSVAFGDYGYTF. For the CDR3, the DNA is TGCAGCGTTGCCTTCGGGGACTATGGCTACACCTTC. This rearrangement joins TRBV29-1 to TRBJ1-2, with no clear D. Trimming stripped 4 bases from V and 3 bases from J, with 9 bases between. The CDR3 is 12 amino acids. Germline assignment: CDR1 SQVTM and CDR2 ANQGSEA.

CDR3 protein: CASSQVLAAPSTDTQYF. The CDR3 nucleotides are TGCGCCAGCAGCCAAGTTTTGGCGGCTCCTAGCACAGATACGCAGTATTTT. The chain is built from TRBV4-1 and TRBJ2-3, with D hard to call. Looked up from germline, CDR1 is MGHRA and CDR2 is YSYEKL. There are 17 residues in the CDR3. With 1 base removed from V and 0 bases from J, the gap between germline ends came to 14 bases.

This clonotype was recorded a few times. This chain joins TRBV3-1 and TRBJ2-5, with D unclear. Trimming removed 0 bases from V and 14 bases from J, with 10 bases in between. This CDR3 is 11 amino acids long. Germline CDR1 and CDR2: LGHDT and YNNKEL (reference sequence). The CDR3 loop reads CASSQENRGYF. The CDR3 DNA reads TGTGCCAGCAGCCAAGAGAACAGAGGCTACTTC.

As regards this clonotype: A junction boundary mismatches the germline segment, possibly from a read error. The rearrangement uses TRBV29-1 and TRBJ2-5, with 7 bases fitting TRBD2. CDR3 length: 12 residues. The germline gives CDR1 SQVTM, CDR2 ANQGSEA. CDR3 residues: CSVMTSGDSLFF. CDR3 DNA sequence: TGCAGCGTCATGACAAGCGGGGATTCCCTGTTCTTC.

The V gene is TRBV3-1, the J gene TRBJ1-2; D might be TRBD1 (5 bases). Germline loops: CDR1 LGHDT, CDR2 YNNKEL (reference sequence). V gave up 3 bases and J gave up 2 bases, with 13 bases separating them. The CDR3 spans 15 residues. CDR3 protein: CASSHSPDTNYGYTF. CDR3 nucleotide sequence: TGTGCCAGCAGCCACTCTCCGGACACCAACTATGGCTACACCTTC.

The sample holds many counts of this clonotype. This rearrangement joins TRBV7-3 to TRBJ1-2; the match to TRBD1 covers 8 bases. Germline V lookup: CDR1 SGHTA, CDR2 FQGTGA. The CDR3 extends over 13 amino acids. V was clipped by 6 bases and J by 6 bases; unmatched bases: 6. The CDR3 reads CASSPGQGDGYTF. The CDR3 DNA reads as TGTGCCAGCAGTCCAGGACAGGGAGATGGCTACACCTTC.